This TCR beta chain comes out of a study of shared clonotypes between healthy human individuals. Germline CDR1 ENHRY, CDR2 SYGVKD. The CDR3 consists of 15 residues. Unmatched junction bases numbered 9, after V lost 4 bases and J lost 4 bases. TCRdb's table, derived via immunoSEQ multiplex PCR, lists solely in-frame clones and lacks some. The table lists about 2.1 million clones, just under 95% of them singletons. CD45RO-negative CD8 cells positively selected for CCR7 made up the naive population, which excluded terminally differentiated effector memory CD45RA+ cells. Everyone who donated was a Caucasian adult who lived in Nashville, Tennessee.

This chain links TRBV10-3 with TRBJ2-7; 8 bases are a match to TRBD2. This receptor was obtained from a man between 18 and 29 years old in good health. Some clones in this sample may be carry-over from other donors' samples. Sequencing used naive CD8+ T cells from PBMCs. The CDR3 DNA is TGTGCCATCAGTGCCACCAGCGGGAGCGAGTACGAGCAGTACTTC. This encodes CAISATSGSEYEQYF.